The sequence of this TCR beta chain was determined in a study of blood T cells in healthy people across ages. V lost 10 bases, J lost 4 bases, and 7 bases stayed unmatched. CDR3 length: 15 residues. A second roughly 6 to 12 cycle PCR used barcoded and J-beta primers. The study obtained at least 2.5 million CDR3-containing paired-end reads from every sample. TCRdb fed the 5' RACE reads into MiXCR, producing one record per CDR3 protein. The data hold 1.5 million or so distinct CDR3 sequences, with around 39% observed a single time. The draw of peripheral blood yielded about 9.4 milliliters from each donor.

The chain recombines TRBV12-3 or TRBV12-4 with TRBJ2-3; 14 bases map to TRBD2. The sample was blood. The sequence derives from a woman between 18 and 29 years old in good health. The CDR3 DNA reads TGTGCCACCAGGGGGACTAGCGGGAGCTCAGATACGCAGTATTTT. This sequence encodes CATRGTSGSSDTQYF.